The entry below gives a single T cell receptor beta chain sequence along with its context. Its target is not known. These data come from a study of T cell responses to AZD1222 COVID-19 vaccine. Notes on the study in general: In a largely white British group with more females than males, clonal diversity was possibly underestimated.

Repertoires were generated with immunoSEQ multiplex PCR, while TCRdb's copy carries only in-frame clones and drops some. The sample has fewer than 30,000 clones, more than 85% seen once; the top ten hold 6% to 8%. Trimming shortened V by 3 bases and J by 7 bases, and 6 bases separated the two germline ends. This CDR3 contains 12 residues. The germline V gene encodes CDR1 MDHEN and CDR2 SYDVKM. V and J are TRBV28 and TRBJ1-4; D gene unclear. The receptor comes from an adult who received the AZD1222 COVID-19 vaccine. The sequences come from peripheral blood, collected 28 days after the second AZD1222 dose. The CDR3 DNA sequence: TGTGCCAGCAGTTTGCGTGGTGAAAAACTGTTTTTT. It translates to CASSLRGEKLFF.